The present entry profiles one T cell receptor (beta chain) with its context. The antigen remains unidentified. The data were obtained in a study of OX40 agonist ivuxolimab in advanced cancers. Broader study findings: Clonal expansion among partial responders at 0.1-3.0 mg/kg ranked near the lowest.

In germline, CDR1 is MGHRA, CDR2 YSYEKL. This CDR3 has 19 amino acids. Deletions cut 2 bases from V and 1 base from J, with 20 bases between. The method was immunoSEQ multiplex PCR; TCRdb's version includes in-frame clones alone and lacks a portion of them. There are about 61,000 clones in the sample; approximately 90% occur only once, and 18% lies in the top ten. This TCR derives from an adult with an advanced solid tumor such as melanoma, head and neck, liver or kidney cancer. Material: CD4+ or CD8+ T cells sorted from blood, obtained in a trial of the OX40 agonist ivuxolimab. The chain uses TRBV4-1 and TRBJ2-2; a weak D match, TRBD2 (7 bases). The CDR3 here is CASSQSGQGTKMNTGELFF. The DNA of the CDR3 is TGCGCCAGCAGCCAATCGGGGCAGGGGACTAAGATGAACACCGGGGAGCTGTTTTTT.